The 12 T cell receptor beta chains reported below all come from one sample, sequenced in a study of cytomegalovirus exposure and HLA in healthy donors. The study ran its PCR with 60 Vbeta and 13 Jbeta primers. Assay: immunoSEQ multiplex PCR; the TCRdb copy retains only in-frame clones and omits some. The sample carries some 150,000 clones, 75% to 80% recorded once. What was sequenced was PBMCs. The receptors shown here come from a male donor in good health and CMV-seronegative.

This clone came up a few times. V and J are TRBV15 and TRBJ1-2, with 9 bases aligning to TRBD1. The J segment lost 4 bases and the V segment lost 5 bases, leaving 11 bases of the junction unmatched. Germline V gene sequence: CDR1 LNHNV, CDR2 YYDKDF (reference sequence). The CDR3 has 16 amino acids. The CDR3 sequence is CATSPRDRVFGYGYTF. As DNA, the CDR3 is TGTGCCACCAGCCCTCGGGACAGGGTATTCGGCTATGGCTACACCTTC.

This clone occurred a few times. The chain links TRBV14 to TRBJ2-1; tentative D call: TRBD2 (6 bases). Trimming pared 5 bases from V and 7 bases from J, leaving 15 bases between. There are 14 residues in the CDR3. CDR1 and CDR2 (germline): SGHDN, FVKESK. As DNA, the CDR3 is TGTGCCAGCAGCGGGAGAAAGACTAGGAATGAGCAGTTCTTC. Encoded protein: CASSGRKTRNEQFF.

This clone was seen a handful of times. One end of the junction is discordant with germline, which a read error may explain. This chain connects TRBV7-9 to TRBJ2-2, with 10 bases matching TRBD2. Germline-derived CDR1 and CDR2 are SEHNR and FQNEAQ (reference sequence). CDR3 length: 17 amino acids. CDR3 sequence (DNA): TGTTCCAGCAGCTTAGGGTTTTATAGCGGGAGGACCGGGGAGCTGTTTTTT. Protein: CSSSLGFYSGRTGELFF.

The rearrangement uses TRBV9 and TRBJ1-1; D uncertain. The CDR3 is 13 amino acids. Looked up from germline, CDR1 is SGDLS and CDR2 is YYNGEE. V was shortened by 0 bases and J by 5 bases, with 8 bases between the two germline ends. CDR3 sequence (DNA): TGTGCCAGCAGCGTAGGCGCGGTGACTGAAGCTTTCTTT. Translation: CASSVGAVTEAFF. The complete variable domain, with remaining parts taken from reference TRBV9 and TRBJ1-1, reads DSGVTQTPKHLITATGQRVTLRCSPRSGDLSVYWYQQSLDQGLQFLIQYYNGEERAKGNILERFSAQQFPDLHSELNLSSLELGDSALYFCASSVGAVTEAFFGQGTRLTVV.

The rearrangement links TRBV6-5 to TRBJ1-2, with TRBD1 matching 7 bases. The CDR3 runs 16 residues. CDR1 MNHEY and CDR2 SVGAGI come from the germline V gene. The trim removed 2 bases at V and 3 bases at J, leaving 9 bases unmatched. This CDR3 is CASSYQGGGADYGYTF. The CDR3 nucleotides read TGTGCCAGCAGTTACCAAGGAGGGGGCGCAGACTATGGCTACACCTTC.

The V call is TRBV7-6, the J call TRBJ1-1; possible D gene TRBD1, 6 bases. The V gene's germline CDR1 is SGHVS and CDR2 FNYEAQ. V was trimmed by 5 bases and J by 1 base, leaving 11 bases between them. CDR3 length equals 14 residues. This CDR3 reads CASSRTVGNTEAFF. For the CDR3, the DNA is TGTGCCAGCAGCAGGACAGTTGGGAACACTGAAGCTTTCTTT. The variable domain in full, completed from reference TRBV7-6 and TRBJ1-1, reads GAGVSQSPRYKVTKRGQDVALRCDPISGHVSLYWYRQALGQGPEFLTYFNYEAQQDKSGLPNDRFSAERPEGSISTLTIQRTEQRDSAMYRCASSRTVGNTEAFFGQGTRLTVV.

The rearrangement joins TRBV19 to TRBJ1-1, with 8 bases matching TRBD1. Per the germline V gene, CDR1 is LNHDA and CDR2 is SQIVND (reference sequence). CDR3 length equals 15 residues. Trimming cost V 5 bases and J 0 bases; bases outside gene matches: 5. The CDR3 region has the DNA TGTGCCAGTAGTGGACAGGGTTGGATGAACACTGAAGCTTTCTTT. Translation gives CASSGQGWMNTEAFF.

A single count supports this clone. The V gene is TRBV19, the J gene TRBJ1-2; 8 bases match TRBD1. This CDR3 is 13 amino acids long. In germline, CDR1 is LNHDA, CDR2 SQIVND (reference sequence). Losses at the gene ends were 5 bases for V and 3 bases for J; bases not matched to a gene: 2. The DNA of the CDR3 is TGTGCCAGTAGTGTGACAGGGGACTATGGCTACACCTTC. Translation: CASSVTGDYGYTF.

The rearrangement links TRBV27 to TRBJ2-7; 7 bases line up with TRBD1. Germline-derived CDR1 and CDR2 are MNHEY and SMNVEV (reference sequence). Trimming cost V 0 bases and J 0 bases; bases outside gene matches: 2. There are 15 residues in the CDR3. The CDR3 region is CASSLSRTGSYEQYF. The CDR3 DNA is TGTGCCAGCAGTTTATCACGGACAGGCTCCTACGAGCAGTACTTC.

The rearrangement uses TRBV10-3 and TRBJ2-7, with 7 nucleotides matching TRBD2. The germline V gene encodes CDR1 ENHRY and CDR2 SYGVKD. V lost 7 bases and J lost 1; bases outside the gene matches: 7. This CDR3 spans 14 amino acids. CDR3: CAINTGGVSYEQYF. The CDR3 DNA reads TGTGCCATCAATACGGGAGGTGTGTCCTACGAGCAGTACTTC.

This chain uses TRBV6-5 with TRBJ1-3; TRBD1 might be the D (5 bases). Germline CDR1 MNHEY, CDR2 SVGAGI. The ends were cut back, 5 bases at V and 4 bases at J, with 15 bases in the middle. The CDR3 has 15 amino acids. The CDR3 nucleotides read TGTGCCAGCAGTCCAACAGGAGGGGCGGGAAACACCATATATTTT. Protein: CASSPTGGAGNTIYF.

The V call is TRBV7-8, the J call TRBJ1-2, with a possible D match to TRBD1 (5 bases). V lost 3 bases and J lost 4, with 21 bases in between. The V gene's germline CDR1 is SGHVS and CDR2 FQNEAQ. There are 17 residues in the CDR3. The chain's CDR3 is CASSFAGPSSRGYGYTF. The CDR3 bases are TGTGCCAGCAGCTTCGCCGGACCCAGCAGTAGGGGCTATGGCTACACCTTC.